Below, 5 T cell receptor beta chains from the same sample are listed, as sequenced in a study of cytomegalovirus exposure and HLA in healthy donors. Researchers ran the PCR with 60 Vbeta and 13 Jbeta primers. Profiled with immunoSEQ multiplex PCR; TCRdb holds only in-frame clones, not every one. The data hold about 120,000 clones, with 15% observed a single time. Source material: PBMCs. The receptors come from a woman aged 18 to 35 in good health and CMV-seronegative.

This clone was seen only a few times. The chain carries TRBV30 and TRBJ1-2, with 10 bases aligning to TRBD1. Trimming at V came to 4 bases and at J to 1 base, leaving 6 bases not matched to a gene. The CDR3 has 15 amino acids. Germline V gene lookup returns CDR1 GTSNPN and CDR2 SVGIG (reference sequence). CDR3 loop: CAWNLDRGLNYGYTF. Written as DNA, the CDR3 is TGTGCCTGGAACCTAGACAGGGGGCTTAACTATGGCTACACCTTC.

This clone showed up just a few times. CDR3 sequence (DNA): TGTGCCAGCAGAGGGACAGGGCAAGAGACCCAGTACTTC. Protein sequence: CASRGTGQETQYF. This chain joins TRBV6-5 and TRBJ2-5; 9 bases are a match to TRBD1. Germline values: CDR1 MNHEY, CDR2 SVGAGI. The CDR3 loop spans 13 amino acids. V shed 6 bases, J shed 2 bases, and the junction held 1 base outside the gene matches.

V and J are TRBV30 and TRBJ1-4; unclear D gene. CDR1 and CDR2 from the germline V gene are GTSNPN and SVGIG (reference sequence). V was clipped by 1 base and J by 5 bases, with 8 bases between them. This CDR3 region has 13 residues. CDR3 DNA sequence: TGTGCCTGGAGTGGCAGACTGAATGAAAAACTGTTTTTT. Residues: CAWSGRLNEKLFF.

V usage is TRBV28 and J usage is TRBJ1-3; D possibly corresponds to TRBD1 (5 bases). CDR3 length: 16 residues. Germline V gene data show CDR1 as MDHEN and CDR2 as SYDVKM. V gave up 6 bases and J gave up 10 bases, with 25 bases separating them. Here the CDR3 reads CASSPTSDGTLQTIYF. CDR3 bases: TGTGCCAGCAGCCCGACGTCGGACGGGACTCTGCAGACCATATATTTT.

This clone was seen only a few times. The chain combines TRBV5-4 with TRBJ2-1, with D possibly matching TRBD1 (5 bases). V lost 0 bases, J lost 7 bases, and 11 bases lay in between. CDR1 is SGHNT and CDR2 is YYREEE in the germline V gene (reference sequence). This CDR3 has 14 amino acids. The chain's CDR3 is CASSLDPGNNEQFF. Here the CDR3 DNA reads TGTGCCAGCAGCTTGGATCCAGGGAATAATGAGCAGTTCTTC.